These T cell receptor beta chains were read from a single sample in a study of OX40 agonist ivuxolimab in advanced cancers. The repertoire was sequenced with immunoSEQ multiplex PCR; TCRdb's copy has only in-frame clones and lacks some. The sample lists around 25,000 clones, around four fifths seen once, with more than 10% in the top ten. The sequenced sample was CD4+ or CD8+ T cells sorted from blood, obtained in a trial of the OX40 agonist ivuxolimab. These receptor sequences come from an adult with an advanced solid tumor such as melanoma, head and neck, liver or kidney cancer. Each CDR3 is given with its conserved first and last residue. The D gene is left open where the match is weak. A row's size may be missing; if present it is once, few, many or a size class.

J gene	V gene	D gene	clone size	CDR3 DNA	CDR3 protein
TRBJ1-6	TRBV11-2	TRBD1	NA	TGTGCCAGCAGCCACAGGGGGAATAATTCACCCCTCCACTTT	CASSHRGNNSPLHF
TRBJ1-3	TRBV10-3	TRBD1	NA	TGTGCCATCAGTGACCCCCGGGGACAGGGGAAAGACCTGGCTGGAAACACCATATATTTT	CAISDPRGQGKDLAGNTIYF
TRBJ2-7	TRBV7-9	TRBD1	NA	TGTGCCAGCAGCATCCGGGACAGGCCCGAGCAGTACTTC	CASSIRDRPEQYF
TRBJ1-2	TRBV7-9	NA	NA	TGTGCCAGCAGCCCCGGGACTGGGCTTTCCTATGGCTACACCTTC	CASSPGTGLSYGYTF
TRBJ2-1	TRBV29-1	NA	NA	TGCAGCGTTGAAGGGGAAGGCCCGGCGGCCTACAATGAGCAGTTCTTC	CSVEGEGPAAYNEQFF
TRBJ1-2	TRBV27	NA	NA	TGTGCCAGCAAGGGGCCTTATAACTATGGCTACACCTTC	CASKGPYNYGYTF
TRBJ2-7	TRBV6-1	NA	NA	TGTGCCAGCAGTGGAAGGGGGGCGTCCTACGAGCAGTACTTC	CASSGRGASYEQYF
TRBJ2-2	TRBV28	NA	NA	TGTGCCAGCAGTTTCTGGCAGGGGAACACCGGGGAGCTGTTTTTT	CASSFWQGNTGELFF
TRBJ1-1	TRBV21-1	NA	NA	TGTGCCAGCAGCGACCCTTGGCGGAACACTGAAGCTTTCTTT	CASSDPWRNTEAFF
TRBJ2-7	TRBV4-1	NA	NA	TGCGCCAGCAGCCAAGATCAGGGTCAACCCGCTTACGAGCAGTACTTC	CASSQDQGQPAYEQYF
TRBJ2-3	TRBV5-4	TRBD2	NA	TGTGCCAGCAGCTGGACTAGCGGGTCAGATACGCAGTATTTT	CASSWTSGSDTQYF
TRBJ2-7	TRBV4-1	NA	once	TGCGCCAGCAGCCAAGTGCACGGCTCCTACGAGCAGTACTTC	CASSQVHGSYEQYF
TRBJ2-1	TRBV13	NA	NA	TGTGCCAGCAGCTCCGCCGAGGTGGGTGCCCAGTTCTTC	CASSSAEVGAQFF
TRBJ1-1	TRBV4-1	NA	NA	TGCGCCAGCAGCCACCCCTTCGGGGGATCAGATGAAGCTTTCTTT	CASSHPFGGSDEAFF
TRBJ2-7	TRBV4-1	TRBD2	NA	TGCGCCAGCAGCCAAGATGTCGGGAGGGCCTACGAGCAGTACTTC	CASSQDVGRAYEQYF
TRBJ1-2	TRBV19	NA	NA	TGTGCCAGTAGTATAGCCCTGGGGCAGTTCTATGGCTACACCTTC	CASSIALGQFYGYTF
TRBJ1-1	TRBV13	NA	NA	TGTGCCAGCAGCAAAGACAGGTTGAACACTGAAGCTTTCTTT	CASSKDRLNTEAFF
TRBJ2-7	TRBV10-2	NA	NA	TGCGCCAGCAGTGAAGGGCCGAGGGAGCAGTACTTC	CASSEGPREQYF
TRBJ1-1	TRBV19	NA	few	TGTGCCAGCGGAGGGGTTTGGAACACTGAAGCTTTCTTT	CASGGVWNTEAFF
TRBJ2-7	TRBV7-9	NA	NA	TGTGCCAGCACCGCCTTAGTGTCCGCCTCCTACGAGCAGTACTTC	CASTALVSASYEQYF
TRBJ2-1	TRBV5-1	TRBD2	NA	TGCGCCAGCAGCCCGCGGGGGTATGAGCAGTTCTTC	CASSPRGYEQFF
TRBJ1-5	TRBV2	NA	NA	TGTGCCAGCAGAGACGGTCTGACCAGCGCCCAGCATTTT	CASRDGLTSAQHF
TRBJ1-1	TRBV6-5	NA	NA	TGTGCCAGCAGACCCTGGGGCCAGGGCACTGAAGCTTTCTTT	CASRPWGQGTEAFF
TRBJ2-7	TRBV5-8	TRBD1	NA	TGTGCCACCGGGACAGGGTACTACGAGCAGTACTTC	CATGTGYYEQYF
TRBJ1-1	TRBV2	NA	NA	TGTGCCAGCAGTGCCCTCGTACGAAACACTGAAGCTTTCTTT	CASSALVRNTEAFF
TRBJ2-3	TRBV4-1	TRBD2	NA	TGCGCCAGCAGCCAAGCTGAGGGACTAGGGTCTGATACGCAGTATTTT	CASSQAEGLGSDTQYF
TRBJ1-2	TRBV25-1	NA	once	TGTGCCAGCAGTGAATACACCGACTTGGATGGCTACACCTTC	CASSEYTDLDGYTF
TRBJ1-1	TRBV12-5	TRBD1	NA	TGTGCTAGTGGTCACGGGACAGGCGGTACTGAAGCTTTCTTT	CASGHGTGGTEAFF
TRBJ1-1	TRBV6-1	NA	medium-sized	TGTGCCAGCAGGCACAGACCGAACACTGAAGCTTTCTTT	CASRHRPNTEAFF
TRBJ1-1	TRBV29-1	TRBD1	once	TGCAGCGTTCCCCTTACAGGGGGCGCGATTGATGAAGCTTTCTTT	CSVPLTGGAIDEAFF
TRBJ1-2	TRBV4-1	NA	NA	TGCGCCAGCAGCTCGCTCGAACAGGGTTCCTATGGCTACACCTTC	CASSSLEQGSYGYTF
TRBJ1-6	TRBV19	NA	few	TGTGCCAGTAGTATGGGGGGATTAGGCTCACCCCTCCACTTT	CASSMGGLGSPLHF
TRBJ2-1	TRBV19	NA	few	TGTGCCAGTACCCCGTCGGCAGGAGATTACAATGAGCAGTTCTTC	CASTPSAGDYNEQFF
TRBJ2-3	TRBV5-6	NA	NA	TGTGCCAGCAGCTTACAGGGAGCAGATACGCAGTATTTT	CASSLQGADTQYF
TRBJ2-1	TRBV15	TRBD2	NA	TGTGCCACCAGCAGACTTGGGACTAGCGGGGGGGCTGGCAATGAGCAGTTCTTC	CATSRLGTSGGAGNEQFF
TRBJ2-7	TRBV4-1	NA	NA	TGCGCCAGCAGCTCCGGGACACTGAGCTCCTACGAGCAGTACTTC	CASSSGTLSSYEQYF
TRBJ2-2	TRBV19	TRBD2	NA	TGTGCCAGTAGTATCCAGGGACTAGCGTGGGGGGGAAACACCGGGGAGCTGTTTTTT	CASSIQGLAWGGNTGELFF
TRBJ2-6	TRBV13	NA	NA	TGTGCCAGCAGCTCCAGGGAGTCTGGGGCCAACGTCCTGACTTTC	CASSSRESGANVLTF
TRBJ1-4	TRBV27	TRBD1	NA	TGTGCCAGCACTCATTTTTATCCCGGGACAGGGGGTGAAAAACTGTTTTTT	CASTHFYPGTGGEKLFF
TRBJ1-2	TRBV5-1	TRBD1	NA	TGCGCCAGCAGCTTGGGACAGGGACCCTATGGCTACACCTTC	CASSLGQGPYGYTF
TRBJ2-5	TRBV5-4	NA	NA	TGTGCCAGCAGCTTGCGGTCCCAATCTAGGCCGACCCAGTACTTC	CASSLRSQSRPTQYF
TRBJ1-2	TRBV7-9	NA	NA	TGTGCCAGCAGCCCCCGGGGTCAAGCTAACTATGGCTACACCTTC	CASSPRGQANYGYTF
TRBJ2-7	TRBV6-6	TRBD1	NA	TGTGCCAGCAGTTACTCGACAGGGAACGAGCAGTACTTC	CASSYSTGNEQYF
TRBJ1-4	TRBV6-5	NA	once	TGTGCCAGCAGTTACTCGGGGGGCAGGGGACAAAAACTGTTTTTT	CASSYSGGRGQKLFF
TRBJ1-5	TRBV19	NA	NA	TGTGCCAGTAGTATCGGGCCATCTTATGTACAGGGAAGGGAGGTCGGCAATCAGCCCCAGCATTTT	CASSIGPSYVQGREVGNQPQHF
TRBJ1-1	TRBV7-3	TRBD1	NA	TGTGCCAGCAGCTTAGCTTCAGGGGGTGGGACTGAAGCTTTCTTT	CASSLASGGGTEAFF
TRBJ2-1	TRBV12-5	NA	NA	TGTGCTAGTTGGATCAGTTGGGGTAACTACAATGAGCAGTTCTTC	CASWISWGNYNEQFF
TRBJ2-1	TRBV12-5	NA	once	TGTGCTAGTGGTTTGGTGTGGGCGGGCCCTTACAATGAGCAGTTCTTC	CASGLVWAGPYNEQFF
TRBJ1-4	TRBV7-6	NA	NA	TGTGCCAGCAGCTTAGACGGGGGAACTAATGAAAAACTGTTTTTT	CASSLDGGTNEKLFF
TRBJ2-1	TRBV19	NA	NA	TGTGCCAGTAGTATGGAAGTATCCTCCTACAATGAGCAGTTCTTC	CASSMEVSSYNEQFF
TRBJ1-2	TRBV5-1	NA	NA	TGCGCCAGCAGCTTGGAGAGAAGAGACTATGGCTACACCTTC	CASSLERRDYGYTF
TRBJ1-1	TRBV2	NA	NA	TGTGCCAGCAGCTATGGTCCCGACCTTATCACTGAAGCTTTCTTT	CASSYGPDLITEAFF
TRBJ1-5	TRBV6-5	NA	once	TGTGCCAGCAGTTACCAGGGGCATCAGCCCCAGCATTTT	CASSYQGHQPQHF
TRBJ2-3	TRBV15	TRBD1	NA	TGTGCCACCAGCAGAGAACCGGGACAGGGGGAAGATACGCAGTATTTT	CATSREPGQGEDTQYF
TRBJ2-7	TRBV6-1	NA	NA	TGTGCCAGCAGTGAACTACACGATATTATGACCTACGAGCAGTACTTC	CASSELHDIMTYEQYF
TRBJ1-2	TRBV12-5	NA	NA	TGTGCTAGTGGTTTAGTGGGGGGGGCCTATGGCTACACCTTC	CASGLVGGAYGYTF
TRBJ1-1	TRBV10-3	NA	few	TGTGCCATCAGTGAGATGGGGGTCGAGGGGAACACTGAAGCTTTCTTT	CAISEMGVEGNTEAFF
TRBJ2-1	TRBV12-5	NA	NA	TGTGCTAGTGGTTTGGTAGTAGGACTGGATAACAATGAGCAGTTCTTC	CASGLVVGLDNNEQFF
TRBJ1-4	TRBV7-9	NA	NA	TGTGCCAGCAGCTTCAGTGCAGGGAGGAATGAAAAACTGTTTTTT	CASSFSAGRNEKLFF
TRBJ2-1	TRBV7-9	NA	NA	TGTGCCAGCAGCTTTCTGGGAATTGAATCTCAGCAGTTCTTC	CASSFLGIESQQFF